What follows is one T cell receptor (beta chain) and its context. This sample was taken from a study of blood T cell repertoires in COVID-19. Study at large: COVID-19 samples from acute and convalescent phases originated in the United States, Italy and Spain. T cells, B-cell-depleted T cells, or PBMCs supplied cDNA or gDNA.

The CDR3 extends over 15 amino acids. Germline CDR1 KGHSH, CDR2 LQKENI. Trimming cost V 1 base and J 8 bases; bases outside gene matches: 5. As processed by the authors: Amplified reference gene primers provided the basis for estimating nucleated cell counts. Clones were read by immunoSEQ multiplex PCR, and TCRdb kept only the in-frame ones, dropping some. That table gives V, J and clone size, and the DNA gave D and trimming. The sample gives approximately 220,000 clones, approximately 81% of which show up once; roughly 8% is in the top ten. The sequenced material came from peripheral blood. This chain joins TRBV18 and TRBJ1-4; 9 bases fit TRBD1. The TCR comes from a woman older than 75 with acute or convalescent COVID-19. DNA of the CDR3: TGTGCCAGCTCACCACGGGACAGGGAAGGCGAAAAACTGTTTTTT. Its protein is CASSPRDREGEKLFF.